These 24 T cell receptor beta chains share one sample of origin, sequenced in a study of blood T cell repertoires in COVID-19. Repertoires were generated with immunoSEQ multiplex PCR, while TCRdb's copy carries only in-frame clones and drops some. This sample has more than 15,000 clones, with around 87% found just once. The sequenced material came from peripheral blood. The receptors come from a human donor in a cohort sampled during active COVID-19.

This chain joins TRBV30 and TRBJ1-1; D is possibly TRBD1 (5 bases). The germline V gene encodes CDR1 GTSNPN and CDR2 SVGIG (reference sequence). This CDR3 has 15 amino acids. V was cut by 4 bases and J by 0 bases, with 15 bases left in between. The CDR3 sequence is CAWIRWRGLNTEAFF. For the CDR3, the DNA is TGTGCCTGGATCCGATGGAGGGGATTGAACACTGAAGCTTTCTTT.

The rearrangement uses TRBV21-1 and TRBJ1-5; the table's D gene call, TRBD1, was not cross checked with the DNA. TRBV21-1 is a pseudogene locus. The CDR3 spans 22 residues. The CDR3 loop reads CASSNIPNSQDRTGYSNQPQHF. The CDR3 DNA reads as TGTGCCAGCAGCAATATTCCGAACTCACAGGACAGGACAGGATATAGCAATCAGCCCCAGCATTTT.

This clone was recorded a few times. The CDR3 DNA follows: TGTGCCAGCAGTTTAGGCACACACTACGAGCAGTACTTC. This codes for CASSLGTHYEQYF. The J gene is TRBJ2-7, the V gene TRBV27; D gene uncertain. Germline V CDR1 and CDR2: MNHEY, SMNVEV (reference sequence). The V gene lost 2 bases and the J gene lost 3 bases, with 8 bases spanning the gap. The CDR3 contains 13 residues.

The CDR3 sequence: CASSVAAYPGNEQFF. As DNA, the CDR3 is TGTGCCAGCAGCGTAGCAGCCTACCCGGGGAATGAGCAGTTCTTC. The chain recombines TRBV9 with TRBJ2-1; TRBD2 is a possible D gene (5 bases). Germline CDR1 SGDLS, CDR2 YYNGEE. This CDR3 is 15 amino acids long. Trimming took 0 bases from V and 7 from J, leaving 14 bases between them.

The rearrangement links TRBV6-2 or TRBV6-3 to TRBJ1-5, with a tentative D call TRBD1 (5 bases). The V end lost 0 bases, the J end lost 2 bases, and 11 bases lay between the germline ends. The CDR3 contains 16 residues. Germline CDR1 reads MNHEY; CDR2 reads SVGEGT. CDR3 coding DNA: TGTGCCAGCAGTTACTCGATTTCCAGGGGCAATCAGCCCCAGCATTTT. The encoded protein is CASSYSISRGNQPQHF.

The chain carries TRBV6-6 and TRBJ2-6; D gene ambiguous. CDR3 length: 14 residues. Between the trimmed V and J ends, which lost 5 bases and 0 bases, there was a span of 5 bases. The germline V gene encodes CDR1 MNHNY and CDR2 SVGAGI (reference sequence). In nucleotides, the CDR3 is TGTGCCAGCAGTGACAACTCTGGGGCCAACGTCCTGACTTTC. Translation: CASSDNSGANVLTF.

V is TRBV19 and J is TRBJ1-1; weak D call: TRBD1 (6 bases). The CDR3 extends over 15 amino acids. V was clipped by 6 bases and J by 4 bases, with 18 bases between them. CDR1 and CDR2 from the germline V gene are LNHDA and SQIVND (reference sequence). In nucleotides, the CDR3 is TGTGCCAGTAGGTCGGCAGGGGCACGGGTCACTGAAGCTTTCTTT. Amino acids: CASRSAGARVTEAFF.

This chain connects TRBV5-1 to TRBJ2-5, with D tentatively TRBD2 (7 bases). This CDR3 has 13 amino acids. CDR1 is SGHRS and CDR2 is YFSETQ in the germline V gene. V gave up 3 bases and J gave up 5 bases, with 11 bases separating them. In DNA form, the CDR3 reads TGCGCCAGCAGCTCGGAGGGGGGGGAGACCCAGTACTTC. It specifies CASSSEGGETQYF. The whole variable domain, filled in from reference TRBV5-1 and TRBJ2-5, reads KAGVTQTPRYLIKTRGQQVTLSCSPISGHRSVSWYQQTPGQGLQFLFEYFSETQRNKGNFPGRFSGRQFSNSRSEMNVSTLELGDSALYLCASSSEGGETQYFGPGTRLLVL.

J is TRBJ2-5 and V is TRBV5-1; 10 positions agree with TRBD2. Germline values: CDR1 SGHRS, CDR2 YFSETQ. V shed 4 bases, J shed 3 bases, and the junction held 6 bases outside the gene matches. The CDR3 consists of 15 residues. As DNA, the CDR3 is TGCGCCAGCAGCGGACTAGCGGAGTGGAAAGAGACCCAGTACTTC. Translating it yields CASSGLAEWKETQYF.

The chain carries TRBV10-3 and TRBJ1-5; D remains unclear. This CDR3 region has 12 residues. Looked up from germline, CDR1 is ENHRY and CDR2 is SYGVKD. Trimming stripped 8 bases from V and 6 bases from J, with 11 bases between. The chain's CDR3 is CAIREVGQPQHF. CDR3 coding DNA: TGTGCCATCCGGGAGGTTGGTCAGCCCCAGCATTTT.

This clone has just a few counts. The chain recombines TRBV7-8 with TRBJ2-7, with D possibly matching TRBD2 (6 bases). V was shortened by 6 bases and J by 0 bases, with 12 bases between the two germline ends. The germline gives CDR1 SGHVS, CDR2 FQNEAQ. This CDR3 has 14 amino acids. CDR3 residues: CASSHRGSSYEQYF. The CDR3 DNA follows: TGTGCCAGCAGTCACCGGGGGTCCTCCTACGAGCAGTACTTC.

This chain uses TRBV6-1 with TRBJ2-4, with 12 bases matching TRBD2. The CDR3 length is 16 residues. Germline loops: CDR1 MNHNS, CDR2 SASEGT. V gave up 4 bases and J gave up 5 bases; unmatched junction bases: 6. The DNA of the CDR3 is TGTGCCAGCAGTGCCCCACTAGCGGGAGGCCAAAACATTCAGTACTTC. Residues: CASSAPLAGGQNIQYF.

The rearrangement joins TRBV6-6 to TRBJ2-4; D is unresolved. Per germline, CDR1 MNHNY and CDR2 SVGAGI (reference sequence). The CDR3 has 13 residues. Between the trimmed V and J ends, which lost 6 bases and 0 bases, there was a span of 6 bases. CDR3: CASRAVAKNIQYF. The CDR3, as DNA: TGTGCCAGCAGGGCAGTAGCCAAAAACATTCAGTACTTC.

The chain recombines TRBV27 with TRBJ2-1; a weak D match, TRBD1 (5 bases). The CDR3 contains 15 residues. With 6 bases removed from V and 9 bases from J, the gap between germline ends came to 21 bases. Germline values: CDR1 MNHEY, CDR2 SMNVEV (reference sequence). The CDR3 DNA reads TGTGCCAGCAGAGGTGACAGCTTCGTTCGTCCTGAGCAGTTCTTC. Its translation is CASRGDSFVRPEQFF.

The gene calls are TRBV14 and TRBJ2-7, with a weak D call TRBD2 (6 bases). The CDR3 sequence is 14 residues long. The germline V gene has CDR1 SGHDN and CDR2 FVKESK. V was pared by 8 bases and J by 3 bases, with 17 bases between. CDR3 bases: TGTGCCAGCGCCCGGGACTCCAGTAACTACGAGCAGTACTTC. As protein: CASARDSSNYEQYF.

The J gene is TRBJ1-2, the V gene TRBV6-5, with 7 bases fitting TRBD1. The CDR3 runs 13 residues. CDR1 and CDR2 (germline): MNHEY, SVGAGI. Trimming removed 6 bases from V and 6 bases from J; junction bases left unmatched: 7. CDR3: CASSPTGYNGYTF. CDR3 in DNA: TGTGCCAGCAGCCCGACAGGGTATAATGGCTACACCTTC.

This chain uses TRBV28 with TRBJ2-5; 9 nucleotides line up with TRBD1. CDR1 is MDHEN, CDR2 SYDVKM, per germline. The V gene end was trimmed by 6 bases and the J gene end by 5 bases; junction bases not matched to a gene: 7. This CDR3 spans 14 amino acids. The CDR3 sequence: CASRTGGAEETQYF. The CDR3 DNA reads as TGTGCCAGCAGAACAGGGGGCGCGGAGGAGACCCAGTACTTC.

The V call is TRBV5-1, the J call TRBJ2-2; D is perhaps TRBD1 (6 bases). This CDR3 is 14 amino acids long. V lost 4 bases and J 4 bases, leaving 11 bases between the germline ends. Per germline, CDR1 SGHRS and CDR2 YFSETQ. CDR3 in amino acids: CASSQTGLTGELFF. Here the CDR3 DNA reads TGCGCCAGCAGCCAAACAGGGCTCACCGGGGAGCTGTTTTTT.

The V call is TRBV15, the J call TRBJ1-5; D gene uncertain. V gave up 3 bases and J gave up 4 bases, with 10 bases separating them. Germline V gene data show CDR1 as LNHNV and CDR2 as YYDKDF (reference sequence). The CDR3 length is 14 residues. CDR3 in amino acids: CATSREDGNQPQHF. CDR3 nucleotides: TGTGCCACCAGCAGGGAGGACGGGAATCAGCCCCAGCATTTT.

The chain has TRBV18 and TRBJ1-5; D remains ambiguous. The V end lost 5 bases, the J end lost 2 bases, and 7 bases lay between the germline ends. This CDR3 spans 13 amino acids. Germline lookup yields CDR1 KGHSH and CDR2 LQKENI. The CDR3 protein is CASSAGGNQPQHF. CDR3 DNA sequence: TGTGCCAGCTCAGCCGGGGGCAATCAGCCCCAGCATTTT.

The chain employs TRBV28 and TRBJ2-7; D gene ambiguous. Germline loops: CDR1 MDHEN, CDR2 SYDVKM. CDR3 length: 11 amino acids. V lost 6 bases to trimming and J lost 6 bases, with 9 bases between them. Written as DNA, the CDR3 is TGTGCCAGCAGCACAACCTCCGAGCAGTACTTC. It specifies CASSTTSEQYF. Using reference TRBV28 and TRBJ2-7 for the parts outside the CDR3, the full variable domain is DVKVTQSSRYLVKRTGEKVFLECVQDMDHENMFWYRQDPGLGLRLIYFSYDVKMKEKGDIPEGYSVSREKKERFSLILESASTNQTSMYLCASSTTSEQYFGPGTRLTVT.

The V call is TRBV7-3, the J call TRBJ2-7, with D perhaps matching TRBD2 (7 bases). Germline V gene data show CDR1 as SGHTA and CDR2 as FQGTGA. The CDR3 extends over 15 amino acids. Trimming removed 2 bases at V and 3 bases at J, with 14 bases between. Here the CDR3 DNA reads TGTGCCAGCAGCTTAGGGGCGGGGGCTGGCTACGAGCAGTACTTC. This translates into CASSLGAGAGYEQYF.

V usage is TRBV24-1 and J usage is TRBJ2-3; 11 nucleotides match TRBD2. There are 14 residues in the CDR3. J gave up 3 bases and V 6 bases, and 1 base lay outside the gene matches. Germline assignment: CDR1 KGHDR and CDR2 SFDVKD. The CDR3 DNA reads TGTGCCACCAGTCTAGCGGGAGGAACAGATACGCAGTATTTT. This gives the protein CATSLAGGTDTQYF.

This chain joins TRBV7-8 and TRBJ2-7; D may be TRBD2 (5 bases). The V and J ends lost 6 bases and 7 bases respectively, with 13 bases between them. This CDR3 is built from 12 residues. Germline CDR1 SGHVS, CDR2 FQNEAQ. CDR3 in DNA: TGTGCCAGCAGGCCCCGGTCGGGGGAGCAGTACTTC. Encoded protein: CASRPRSGEQYF.